Following are 29 T cell receptor beta chains from one sample sequenced in a study of T cell changes during pregnancy in multiple sclerosis. Assay used: immunoSEQ multiplex PCR; TCRdb lists only in-frame clones, some missing. The sample comprises 70,000 to 75,000 clones, approximately 94% of which are singletons, and less than 2.5% rests with the top ten. The source material was peripheral blood, sampled in the second trimester of pregnancy. The receptor set was obtained from a female donor in good health, enrolled as a control in a pregnancy study.

This chain uses TRBV27 with TRBJ2-3; possibly TRBD2 for D (6 bases). From germline, CDR1 is MNHEY and CDR2 SMNVEV (reference sequence). V was pared by 10 bases and J by 0 bases, with 17 bases between. There are 15 residues in the CDR3. CDR3: CATYSWGTSTDTQYF. The CDR3, as DNA: TGTGCCACCTACTCATGGGGGACTAGCACAGATACGCAGTATTTT.

This clone occurred a few times. This rearrangement joins TRBV29-1 to TRBJ1-1; 7 bases are a match to TRBD1. This CDR3 is 13 amino acids long. Losses at the gene ends were 8 bases for V and 1 base for J; bases not matched to a gene: 7. Germline values: CDR1 SQVTM, CDR2 ANQGSEA. The CDR3 coding sequence is TGCAGCTCAAGGGGGCTTGGGAACACTGAAGCTTTCTTT. Amino acid sequence: CSSRGLGNTEAFF.

This clone was detected only a few times. The chain is built from TRBV6-1 and TRBJ1-3; D unclear. Trimming took 8 bases from V and 7 from J, leaving 18 bases between them. Germline V gene data show CDR1 as MNHNS and CDR2 as SASEGT. The CDR3 length is 14 residues. The CDR3 loop reads CASFAVGSANTIYF. The DNA for the CDR3 is TGTGCCAGCTTCGCGGTCGGGTCTGCGAACACCATATATTTT.

This chain joins TRBV2 and TRBJ2-1; the D gene is possibly TRBD2 (6 bases). Germline V gene lookup returns CDR1 SNHLY and CDR2 FYNNEI. The CDR3 loop spans 13 amino acids. The germline V and J ends were trimmed by 4 bases and 4 bases, with 8 bases remaining between them. The CDR3 nucleotides are TGTGCCAGCAGTGCCCGGGGGTACAATGAGCAGTTCTTC. Translation gives CASSARGYNEQFF.

The chain links TRBV30 to TRBJ1-3, with D perhaps TRBD1 (6 bases). CDR1 and CDR2 from the germline V gene are GTSNPN and SVGIG (reference sequence). V was trimmed by 0 bases and J by 4 bases, leaving 13 bases between them. This CDR3 has 15 amino acids. Written as DNA, the CDR3 is TGTGCCTGGAGTGTTCTGGGGGCAGAAGGAAACACCATATATTTT. This codes for CAWSVLGAEGNTIYF.

The chain couples TRBV9 to TRBJ2-3; the match to TRBD2 covers 10 bases. Per the germline V gene, CDR1 is SGDLS and CDR2 is YYNGEE. The V segment lost 2 bases and the J segment 3 bases; nucleotides outside the gene matches: 6. The CDR3 covers 16 residues. CDR3 nucleotide sequence: TGTGCCAGCAGCGTCTCTAGCGGGGGACATACAGATACGCAGTATTTT. Its protein is CASSVSSGGHTDTQYF. The full variable domain, in which reference TRBV9 and TRBJ2-3 provide the parts outside the CDR3, is DSGVTQTPKHLITATGQRVTLRCSPRSGDLSVYWYQQSLDQGLQFLIQYYNGEERAKGNILERFSAQQFPDLHSELNLSSLELGDSALYFCASSVSSGGHTDTQYFGPGTRLTVL.

This rearrangement joins TRBV28 to TRBJ1-1, with D perhaps TRBD1 (5 bases). Trimming removed 7 bases from V and 3 bases from J, with 15 bases in between. Germline lookup yields CDR1 MDHEN and CDR2 SYDVKM. The CDR3 is 14 residues long. DNA for the CDR3: TGTGCCAGCACCTGGGGCGTTGGACACACTGAAGCTTTCTTT. Protein: CASTWGVGHTEAFF. Using reference TRBV28 and TRBJ1-1 for the parts outside the CDR3, the full variable domain is DVKVTQSSRYLVKRTGEKVFLECVQDMDHENMFWYRQDPGLGLRLIYFSYDVKMKEKGDIPEGYSVSREKKERFSLILESASTNQTSMYLCASTWGVGHTEAFFGQGTRLTVV.

The chain links TRBV10-3 to TRBJ2-2; the match to TRBD1 covers 7 bases. The germline gives CDR1 ENHRY, CDR2 SYGVKD. The CDR3 covers 22 residues. Unmatched junction bases numbered 20, after V lost 0 bases and J lost 1 base. In nucleotides, the CDR3 is TGTGCCATCAGTGAGTCGACTGGATGGGACAGTGTCGATCGGGGGAACACCGGGGAGCTGTTTTTT. This sequence encodes CAISESTGWDSVDRGNTGELFF.

This chain connects TRBV11-3 to TRBJ2-3; 8 bases match TRBD2. V lost 3 bases to trimming and J lost 4 bases; unmatched junction nucleotides: 3. Per the germline V gene, CDR1 is SGHNT and CDR2 is YENEEA. The CDR3 is 14 residues long. In DNA, the CDR3 is TGTGCCAGCAGCTTCCGGGGGGGTGCAGATACGCAGTATTTT. This translates into CASSFRGGADTQYF.

The chain recombines TRBV29-1 with TRBJ2-7, with 9 positions matching TRBD2. Trimming removed 0 bases from V and 1 base from J; junction bases left unmatched: 7. Germline V CDR1 and CDR2: SQVTM, ANQGSEA. CDR3 length: 16 residues. The CDR3 reads CSVEDRLRGGSYEQYF. CDR3 nucleotides: TGCAGCGTTGAAGATCGGCTGCGGGGGGGTTCCTACGAGCAGTACTTC.

This chain links TRBV10-2 with TRBJ1-2; D unresolved. V was shortened by 8 bases and J by 8 bases, with 15 bases between the two germline ends. The CDR3 totals 12 residues. CDR1 is WSHSY and CDR2 is SAAADI in the germline V gene. CDR3 sequence reads: CASLLERVGYTF. The CDR3 DNA is TGCGCCAGCTTACTAGAGAGGGTCGGCTACACCTTC.

J is TRBJ2-1 and V is TRBV9, with a possible D match to TRBD1 (7 bases). Germline V gene sequence: CDR1 SGDLS, CDR2 YYNGEE. V lost 3 bases and J lost 8, with 12 bases in between. The CDR3 runs 13 residues. CDR3 residues: CASSGQGLDEQFF. In nucleotides, the CDR3 is TGTGCCAGCAGCGGACAGGGACTTGATGAGCAGTTCTTC.

V gene TRBV9 combines with J gene TRBJ1-4; TRBD1 matches 11 bases. The CDR3 contains 15 residues. The junction had 7 bases not matched to a gene; V was cut back by 4 bases and J by 8 bases. Germline V gene data show CDR1 as SGDLS and CDR2 as YYNGEE. This CDR3 is CASSLSGQGVEKLFF. The CDR3 DNA follows: TGTGCCAGCAGCTTGTCGGGACAGGGGGTCGAAAAACTGTTTTTT.

The chain couples TRBV9 to TRBJ2-1, with D possibly TRBD2 on 7 matching bases. Germline V gene sequence: CDR1 SGDLS, CDR2 YYNGEE. CDR3 size: 15 residues. Trimming took 3 bases from V and 8 from J, leaving 18 bases between them. CDR3 DNA: TGTGCCAGCAGCGCGAGTGGGGGGGCCCGGGATGAGCAGTTCTTC. Translated: CASSASGGARDEQFF.

This clone occurred once. This rearrangement joins TRBV18 to TRBJ1-2; D possibly corresponds to TRBD1 (5 bases). The germline V gene encodes CDR1 KGHSH and CDR2 LQKENI. The CDR3 is 14 amino acids. Trimming took off 1 base at V and 6 bases at J, with 12 bases between the two ends. In DNA form, the CDR3 reads TGTGCCAGCTCACCACGGGAGGGGATAGATGGCTACACCTTC. Translated, it gives CASSPREGIDGYTF. The full variable domain, in which reference TRBV18 and TRBJ1-2 provide the parts outside the CDR3, is NAGVMQNPRHLVRRRGQEARLRCSPMKGHSHVYWYRQLPEEGLKFMVYLQKENIIDESGMPKERFSAEFPKEGPSILRIQQVVRGDSAAYFCASSPREGIDGYTFGSGTRLTVV.

This chain uses TRBV6-5 with TRBJ1-2; D is ambiguous. Germline CDR1 reads MNHEY; CDR2 reads SVGAGI. V lost 4 bases and J 11 bases, leaving 14 bases between the germline ends. The CDR3 contains 12 residues. In nucleotides, the CDR3 is TGTGCCAGCAGTTCCCCTACTATGGGTTACACCTTC. Translated: CASSSPTMGYTF.

The genes are TRBV6-1 and TRBJ2-3, with 13 positions matching TRBD2. Per germline, CDR1 MNHNS and CDR2 SASEGT. This CDR3 is built from 14 residues. Trimming cost V 10 bases and J 6 bases; bases outside gene matches: 7. DNA for the CDR3: TGTGCCACACGACTAGCGGGGGGCGGGGATACGCAGTATTTT. As protein: CATRLAGGGDTQYF.

This rearrangement joins TRBV2 to TRBJ2-3, with TRBD1 identical over 7 bases. The germline gives CDR1 SNHLY, CDR2 FYNNEI. CDR3 length: 16 amino acids. Trimming removed 3 bases from V and 2 bases from J; junction bases left unmatched: 8. The CDR3 DNA is TGTGCCAGCAGTGACCCGGGACAGTGGGACACAGATACGCAGTATTTT. Protein product: CASSDPGQWDTDTQYF.

V and J are TRBV11-2 and TRBJ1-1; no definite D call. CDR1 and CDR2 (germline): SGHAT, FQNNGV. Trimming cost V 3 bases and J 0 bases, with 5 bases left between them. The CDR3 is made up of 13 amino acids. CDR3 amino acids: CASSFVVNTEAFF. CDR3 in DNA: TGTGCCAGCAGCTTCGTCGTGAACACTGAAGCTTTCTTT.

V gene TRBV5-4 combines with J gene TRBJ1-6; 9 nucleotides align to TRBD1. The J segment lost 2 bases and the V segment lost 2 bases, leaving 5 bases of the junction unmatched. The CDR3 extends over 17 amino acids. Germline CDR1 is SGHNT and CDR2 is YYREEE (reference sequence). The DNA of the CDR3 is TGTGCCAGCAGCTTAACAGGGGGCGCAACCTATAATTCACCCCTCCACTTT. Translating it yields CASSLTGGATYNSPLHF.

This chain links TRBV6-5 with TRBJ1-1, with 7 bases identical to TRBD1. V was clipped by 6 bases and J by 3 bases; unmatched bases: 7. The CDR3 is 14 residues long. Germline-derived CDR1 and CDR2 are MNHEY and SVGAGI. CDR3 sequence: CASSSPGGYTEAFF. In DNA, the CDR3 is TGTGCCAGCAGCTCCCCAGGGGGGTACACTGAAGCTTTCTTT.

The rearrangement uses TRBV2 and TRBJ1-1; D perhaps matches TRBD1 (5 bases). V was clipped by 6 bases and J by 4 bases, with 6 bases between them. The germline V gene has CDR1 SNHLY and CDR2 FYNNEI. This CDR3 has 11 amino acids. CDR3 sequence reads: CASRQVTEAFF. CDR3 nucleotides: TGTGCCAGCAGACAGGTCACTGAAGCTTTCTTT. Drawing the rest from reference TRBV2 and TRBJ1-1, the complete variable domain is EPEVTQTPSHQVTQMGQEVILRCVPISNHLYFYWYRQILGQKVEFLVSFYNNEISEKSEIFDDQFSVERPDGSNFTLKIRSTKLEDSAMYFCASRQVTEAFFGQGTRLTVV.

V gene TRBV13 combines with J gene TRBJ2-7; D is possibly TRBD1 (5 bases). Trimming shortened V by 2 bases and J by 5 bases, and 7 bases separated the two germline ends. Germline assignment: CDR1 PRHDT and CDR2 FYEKMQ (reference sequence). This CDR3 comprises 12 residues. DNA of the CDR3: TGTGCCAGCAGCTTAAGGGGTAACGAGCAGTACTTC. Encoded protein: CASSLRGNEQYF.

The chain uses TRBV5-6 and TRBJ1-2; 9 positions match TRBD1. V shed 3 bases and J 4 bases; nucleotides not matched to a gene: 4. There are 14 residues in the CDR3. CDR1 and CDR2 (germline): SGHDT, YYEEEE. The CDR3 loop reads CASSWGQGSYGYTF. The CDR3 nucleotides are TGTGCCAGCAGCTGGGGACAGGGAAGCTATGGCTACACCTTC.

The gene calls are TRBV4-3 and TRBJ2-1; D possibly corresponds to TRBD2 (6 bases). This CDR3 comprises 14 residues. Per the germline V gene, CDR1 is LGHNA and CDR2 is YSLEER. Trimming removed 0 bases from V and 8 bases from J, with 11 bases in between. This CDR3 is CASSQELGEDEQFF. Written as DNA, the CDR3 is TGCGCCAGCAGCCAAGAATTAGGGGAGGATGAGCAGTTCTTC.

The CDR3 DNA reads TGTGCCAGCACCGACCGGACTGGCGGATTCACAGATACGCAGTATTTT. Translation gives CASTDRTGGFTDTQYF. The genes are TRBV5-4 and TRBJ2-3; perhaps TRBD2 as D (5 bases). V gave up 6 bases and J gave up 2 bases, with 19 bases separating them. Germline assignment: CDR1 SGHNT and CDR2 YYREEE (reference sequence). There are 16 residues in the CDR3.

The chain employs TRBV16 and TRBJ2-4; perhaps TRBD2 as D (5 bases). There are 16 residues in the CDR3. Germline-derived CDR1 and CDR2 are KGHSY and FQNENV. The germline V and J ends were trimmed by 0 bases and 4 bases, with 13 bases remaining between them. CDR3 nucleotides: TGTGCCAGCAGCCAATCGATCGAGGGCAGTAAAAACATTCAGTACTTC. It yields the protein CASSQSIEGSKNIQYF.

The chain couples TRBV6-5 to TRBJ2-7; TRBD1 might be the D (6 bases). The V end was cut by 3 bases, the J end by 0 bases, with 9 bases between. The germline gives CDR1 MNHEY, CDR2 SVGAGI. The CDR3 length is 14 residues. This chain's CDR3 is CASSYTGRSYEQYF. CDR3 DNA: TGTGCCAGCAGTTATACAGGGCGCTCCTACGAGCAGTACTTC.

This sequence joins TRBV27 and TRBJ2-5; a possible D gene is TRBD2 (5 bases). Germline CDR1 and CDR2: MNHEY and SMNVEV (reference sequence). V lost 1 base and J lost 1, with 13 bases in between. This CDR3 is built from 16 residues. The chain's CDR3 is CASSLFSGGPQETQYF. The CDR3 coding sequence is TGTGCCAGCAGTTTATTCTCCGGCGGGCCCCAAGAGACCCAGTACTTC.